This T cell receptor beta chain was identified during a study of identical twins. Whole-study results and caveats: Zero-insertion findings could be partly confounded by invariant cells (MAIT and iNKT cells).

In this sample, this clonotype turned up a few times. The antigen is not known. TCRdb fed the 5' RACE reads into MiXCR, producing one record per CDR3 protein. Altogether hundreds of thousands of distinct CDR3 sequences are present, approximately 18% being singletons, with the ten largest covering around 13%. This CDR3 region has 15 residues. Trimming removed 7 bases from V and 1 base from J, with 17 bases in between. Germline V gives CDR1 MNHNS, CDR2 SASEGT. These data also featured in a second study, about T cells expressing NK-cell markers. That source reports: The study found dominant NKG2C+ clonotypes at about 1.0-7.5% of CD8+ T cells in about six donors.

The sample comprised PBMCs. This TCR derives from a woman younger than 35 in good health. This rearrangement joins TRBV6-1 to TRBJ2-7; tentatively, D is TRBD1 (5 bases). The chain's CDR3 is CASIRGPAQSYEQYF. CDR3 in DNA: TGTGCCAGCATAAGGGGCCCAGCTCAATCCTACGAGCAGTACTTC.